Reported below is one T cell receptor beta chain. These data originate in a study of blood T cell repertoires in COVID-19. The CDR3 is 16 amino acids. Germline V lookup: CDR1 SGHKS, CDR2 YYEKEE (reference sequence). Trimming shortened V by 4 bases and J by 1 base, and 17 bases separated the two germline ends. The data were produced by immunoSEQ multiplex PCR, yet TCRdb's version contains in-frame clones alone and is incomplete. The sample includes some 200,000 clones, around nine tenths of them seen just once. The TCR was taken from a man aged 40-55 years with active or convalescent COVID-19. V and J are TRBV5-5 and TRBJ1-1; TRBD1 might be the D (6 bases). The sample comprised peripheral blood. CDR3 in amino acids: CASSPIQGIQNTEAFF. Written as DNA, the CDR3 is TGTGCCAGCAGCCCTATCCAGGGGATTCAGAACACTGAAGCTTTCTTT.